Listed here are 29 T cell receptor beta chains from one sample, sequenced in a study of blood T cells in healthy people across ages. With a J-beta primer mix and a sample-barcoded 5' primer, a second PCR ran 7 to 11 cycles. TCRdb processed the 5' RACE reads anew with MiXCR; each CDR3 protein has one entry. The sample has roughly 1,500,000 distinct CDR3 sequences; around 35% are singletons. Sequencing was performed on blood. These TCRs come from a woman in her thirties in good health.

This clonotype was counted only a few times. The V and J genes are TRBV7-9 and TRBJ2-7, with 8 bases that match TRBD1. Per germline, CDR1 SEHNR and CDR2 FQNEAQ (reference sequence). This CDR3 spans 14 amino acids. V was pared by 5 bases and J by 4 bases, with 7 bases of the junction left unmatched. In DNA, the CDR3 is TGTGCCAGCAGCAAACAGGGGGGACAATACGAGCAGTACTTC. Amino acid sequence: CASSKQGGQYEQYF. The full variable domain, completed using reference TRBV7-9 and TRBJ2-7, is DTGVSQNPRHKITKRGQNVTFRCDPISEHNRLYWYRQTLGQGPEFLTYFQNEAQLEKSRLLSDRFSAERPKGSFSTLEIQRTEQGDSAMYLCASSKQGGQYEQYFGPGTRLTVT.

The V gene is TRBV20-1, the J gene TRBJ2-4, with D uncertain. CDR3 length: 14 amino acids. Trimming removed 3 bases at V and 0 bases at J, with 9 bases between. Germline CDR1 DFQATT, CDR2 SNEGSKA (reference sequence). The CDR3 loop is CSASGRIAKNIQYF. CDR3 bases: TGCAGTGCTAGCGGCAGAATAGCCAAAAACATTCAGTACTTC.

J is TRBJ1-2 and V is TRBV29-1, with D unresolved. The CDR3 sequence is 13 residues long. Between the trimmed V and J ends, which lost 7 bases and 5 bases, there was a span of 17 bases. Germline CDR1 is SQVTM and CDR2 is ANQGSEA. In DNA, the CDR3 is TGCAGCGCCATGAACGGGATGGAGTATGGCTACACCTTC. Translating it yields CSAMNGMEYGYTF.

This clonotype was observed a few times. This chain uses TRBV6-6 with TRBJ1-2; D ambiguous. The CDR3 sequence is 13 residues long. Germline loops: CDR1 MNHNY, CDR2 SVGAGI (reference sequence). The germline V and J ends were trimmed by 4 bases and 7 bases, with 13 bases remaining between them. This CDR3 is CASSSRRDSGYTF. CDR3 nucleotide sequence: TGTGCCAGCAGTTCCCGTAGAGATTCTGGCTACACCTTC.

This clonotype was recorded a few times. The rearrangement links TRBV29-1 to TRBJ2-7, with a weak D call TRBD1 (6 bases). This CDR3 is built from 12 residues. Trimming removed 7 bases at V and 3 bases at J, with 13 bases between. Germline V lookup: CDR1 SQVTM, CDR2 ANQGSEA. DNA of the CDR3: TGCAGCGCCGACGGGGACAACTACGAGCAGTACTTC. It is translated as CSADGDNYEQYF.

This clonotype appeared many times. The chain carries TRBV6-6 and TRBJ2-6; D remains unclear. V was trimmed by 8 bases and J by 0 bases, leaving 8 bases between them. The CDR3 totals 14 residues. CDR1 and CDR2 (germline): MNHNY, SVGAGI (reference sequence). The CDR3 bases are TGTGCCAGCGGCGGAACCTCTGGGGCCAACGTCCTGACTTTC. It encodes CASGGTSGANVLTF.

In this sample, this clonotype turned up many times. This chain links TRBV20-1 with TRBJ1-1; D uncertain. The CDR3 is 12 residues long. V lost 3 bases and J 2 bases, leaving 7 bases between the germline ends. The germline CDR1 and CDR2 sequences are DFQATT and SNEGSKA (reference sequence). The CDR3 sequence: CSASFGNTEAFF. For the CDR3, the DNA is TGCAGTGCTAGTTTCGGAAACACTGAAGCTTTCTTT.

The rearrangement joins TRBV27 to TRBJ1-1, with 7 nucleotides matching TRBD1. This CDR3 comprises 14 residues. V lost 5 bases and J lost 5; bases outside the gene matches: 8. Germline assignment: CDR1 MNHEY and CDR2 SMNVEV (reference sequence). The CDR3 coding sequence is TGTGCCAGCAGTCCTCAGACAGGGAGTACTGAAGCTTTCTTT. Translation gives CASSPQTGSTEAFF.

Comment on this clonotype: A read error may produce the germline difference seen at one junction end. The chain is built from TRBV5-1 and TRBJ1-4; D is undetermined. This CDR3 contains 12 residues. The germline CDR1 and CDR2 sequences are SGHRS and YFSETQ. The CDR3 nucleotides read TGCGCCTGCAGCTTGGGAAATGAAAAACTGTTTTTT. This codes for CACSLGNEKLFF.

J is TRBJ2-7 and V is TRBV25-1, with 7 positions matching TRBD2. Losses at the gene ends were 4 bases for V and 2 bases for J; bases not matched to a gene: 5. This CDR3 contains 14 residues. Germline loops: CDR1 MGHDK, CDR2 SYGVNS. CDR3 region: CASSGGSGPYEQYF. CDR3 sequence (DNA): TGTGCCAGCAGTGGCGGGAGCGGGCCCTACGAGCAGTACTTC.

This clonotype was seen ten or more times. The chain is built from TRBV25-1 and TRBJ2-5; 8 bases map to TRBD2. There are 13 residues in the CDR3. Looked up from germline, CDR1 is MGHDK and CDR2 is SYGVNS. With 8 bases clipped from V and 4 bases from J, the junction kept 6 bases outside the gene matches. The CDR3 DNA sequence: TGTGCCAGCCAGCGGGAGTTGGGAGAGACCCAGTACTTC. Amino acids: CASQRELGETQYF. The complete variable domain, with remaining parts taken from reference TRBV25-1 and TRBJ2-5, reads EADIYQTPRYLVIGTGKKITLECSQTMGHDKMYWYQQDPGMELHLIHYSYGVNSTEKGDLSSESTVSRIRTEHFPLTLESARPSHTSQYLCASQRELGETQYFGPGTRLLVL.

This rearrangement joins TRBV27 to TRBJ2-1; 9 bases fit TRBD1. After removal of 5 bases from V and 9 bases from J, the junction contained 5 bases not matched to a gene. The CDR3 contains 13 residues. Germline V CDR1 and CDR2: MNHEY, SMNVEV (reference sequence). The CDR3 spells CASSITGGVEQFF. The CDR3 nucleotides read TGTGCCAGCAGTATCACAGGGGGCGTTGAGCAGTTCTTC.

CDR3 sequence (DNA): TGCAGTGCTAGAAGGTCTAGCGGGAGTGGGATCTCCTACGAGCAGTACTTC. Its translation is CSARRSSGSGISYEQYF. The gene calls are TRBV20-1 and TRBJ2-7; 10 bases are a match to TRBD2. The CDR3 has 17 residues. V lost 2 bases, J lost 0 bases, and 10 bases stayed unmatched. Germline-derived CDR1 and CDR2 are DFQATT and SNEGSKA (reference sequence).

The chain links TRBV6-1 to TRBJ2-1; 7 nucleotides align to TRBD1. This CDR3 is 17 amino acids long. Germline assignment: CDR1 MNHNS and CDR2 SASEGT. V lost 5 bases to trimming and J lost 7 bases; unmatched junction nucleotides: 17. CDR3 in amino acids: CASSRRTKVAGGNEQFF. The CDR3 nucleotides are TGTGCCAGCAGTCGACGAACAAAGGTGGCAGGGGGAAATGAGCAGTTCTTC.

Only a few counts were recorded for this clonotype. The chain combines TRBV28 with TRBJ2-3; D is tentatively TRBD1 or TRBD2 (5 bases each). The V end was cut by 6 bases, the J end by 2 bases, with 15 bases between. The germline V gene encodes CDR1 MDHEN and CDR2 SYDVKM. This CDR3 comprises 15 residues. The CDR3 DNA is TGTGCCAGCAGGGGACGGAGACCCCTCACAGATACGCAGTATTTT. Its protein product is CASRGRRPLTDTQYF.

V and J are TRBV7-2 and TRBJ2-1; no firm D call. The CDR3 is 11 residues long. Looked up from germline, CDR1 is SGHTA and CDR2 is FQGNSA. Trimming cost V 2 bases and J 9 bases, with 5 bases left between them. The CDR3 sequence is CASSLWTEQFF. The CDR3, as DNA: TGTGCCAGCAGCTTATGGACTGAGCAGTTCTTC.

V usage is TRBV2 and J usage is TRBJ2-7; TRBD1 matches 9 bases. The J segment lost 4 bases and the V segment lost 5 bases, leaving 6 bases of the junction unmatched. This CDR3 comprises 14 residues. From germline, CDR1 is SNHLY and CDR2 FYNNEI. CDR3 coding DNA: TGTGCCAGCAGTCGGACAGGGGAGATTTACGAGCAGTACTTC. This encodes CASSRTGEIYEQYF.

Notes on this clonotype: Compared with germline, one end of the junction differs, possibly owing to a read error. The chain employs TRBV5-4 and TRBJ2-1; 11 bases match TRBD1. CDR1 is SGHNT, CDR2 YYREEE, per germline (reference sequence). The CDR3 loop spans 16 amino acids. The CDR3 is CAGSLGTGGTYNEQFF. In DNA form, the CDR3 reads TGTGCCGGCAGCTTGGGGACAGGGGGTACCTACAATGAGCAGTTCTTC.

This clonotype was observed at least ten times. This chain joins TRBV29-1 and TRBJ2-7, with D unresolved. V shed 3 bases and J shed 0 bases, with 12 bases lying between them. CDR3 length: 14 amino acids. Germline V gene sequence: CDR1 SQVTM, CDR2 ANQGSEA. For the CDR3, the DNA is TGCAGCGTTGATGGCGGACGGAGCTCCTACGAGCAGTACTTC. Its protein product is CSVDGGRSSYEQYF.

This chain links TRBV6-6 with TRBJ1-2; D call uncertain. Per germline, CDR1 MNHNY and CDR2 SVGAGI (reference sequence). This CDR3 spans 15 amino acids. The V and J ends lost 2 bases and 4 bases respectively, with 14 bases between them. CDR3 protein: CASSYEGKGGYGYTF. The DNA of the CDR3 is TGTGCCAGCAGTTACGAGGGCAAGGGTGGCTATGGCTACACCTTC.

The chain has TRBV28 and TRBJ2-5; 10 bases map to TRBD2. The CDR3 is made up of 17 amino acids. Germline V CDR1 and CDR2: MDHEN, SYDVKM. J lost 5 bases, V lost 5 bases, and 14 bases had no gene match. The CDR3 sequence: CASSPTRSSGSWETQYF. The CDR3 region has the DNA TGTGCCAGCAGTCCTACAAGGTCTAGCGGGAGTTGGGAGACCCAGTACTTC.

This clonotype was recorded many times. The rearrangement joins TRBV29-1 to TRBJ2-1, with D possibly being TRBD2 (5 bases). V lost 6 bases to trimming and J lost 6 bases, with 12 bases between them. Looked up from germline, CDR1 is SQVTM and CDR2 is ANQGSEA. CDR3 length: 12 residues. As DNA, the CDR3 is TGCAGCGTCTTCATACGGGGCAATGAGCAGTTCTTC. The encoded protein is CSVFIRGNEQFF.

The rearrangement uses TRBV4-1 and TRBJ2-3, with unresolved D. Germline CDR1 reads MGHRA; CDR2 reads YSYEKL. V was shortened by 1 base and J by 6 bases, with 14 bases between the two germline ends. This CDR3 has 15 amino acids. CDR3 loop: CASSQAVPLGDTQYF. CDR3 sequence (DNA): TGCGCCAGCAGCCAAGCTGTCCCGCTGGGGGATACGCAGTATTTT.

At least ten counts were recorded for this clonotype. The CDR3 protein is CASESRDRANPSYTQYF. In DNA, the CDR3 is TGTGCCAGCGAGTCCCGGGACAGGGCTAATCCATCATATACGCAGTATTTT. This chain uses TRBV6-1 with TRBJ2-3; 9 bases are a match to TRBD1. The CDR3 has 17 residues. After removal of 8 bases from V and 7 bases from J, the junction contained 19 bases not matched to a gene. The germline V gene encodes CDR1 MNHNS and CDR2 SASEGT.

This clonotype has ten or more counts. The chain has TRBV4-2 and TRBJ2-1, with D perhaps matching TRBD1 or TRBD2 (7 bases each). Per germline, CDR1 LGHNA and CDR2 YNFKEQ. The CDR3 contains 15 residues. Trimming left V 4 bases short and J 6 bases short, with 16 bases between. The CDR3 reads CASSPQGGRTNEQFF. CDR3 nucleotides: TGTGCCAGCAGCCCCCAGGGGGGGCGGACCAATGAGCAGTTCTTC.

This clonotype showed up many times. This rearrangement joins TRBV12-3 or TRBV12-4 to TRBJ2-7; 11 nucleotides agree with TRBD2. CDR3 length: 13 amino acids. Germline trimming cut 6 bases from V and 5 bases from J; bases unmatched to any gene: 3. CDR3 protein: CASRTSGSDEQYF. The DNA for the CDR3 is TGTGCCAGCAGAACTAGCGGGAGCGACGAGCAGTACTTC.

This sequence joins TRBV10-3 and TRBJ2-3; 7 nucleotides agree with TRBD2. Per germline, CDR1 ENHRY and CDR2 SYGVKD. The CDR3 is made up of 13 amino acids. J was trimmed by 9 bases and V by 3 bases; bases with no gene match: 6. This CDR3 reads CAISDPGGITQYF. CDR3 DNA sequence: TGTGCCATCAGTGACCCCGGGGGGATCACGCAGTATTTT.

The CDR3 region is CASSARLYGQVHTYNEQFF. The CDR3, as DNA: TGTGCCAGCAGCGCTCGCCTCTACGGACAGGTCCATACTTACAATGAGCAGTTCTTC. This chain connects TRBV21-1 to TRBJ2-1; the table calls TRBD1, which could not be checked here. TRBV21-1 is shown as a pseudogene. CDR3 length equals 19 residues.

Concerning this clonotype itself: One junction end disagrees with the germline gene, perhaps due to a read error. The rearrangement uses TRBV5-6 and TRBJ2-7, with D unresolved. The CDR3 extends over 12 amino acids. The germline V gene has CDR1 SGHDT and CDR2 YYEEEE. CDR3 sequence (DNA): TGTGCCATCAGCTTTCGGACCGCCGAGCAGTACTTC. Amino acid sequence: CAISFRTAEQYF.